This T cell receptor beta chain was retrieved from a study of T-cell memory formation after mild COVID-19. General study findings and limits: Those CD4+ clones that contracted were mainly in CM and EM (CD8+ ones in EMRA).

This CDR3 has 17 amino acids. The J segment lost 6 bases and the V segment lost 2 bases, leaving 9 bases of the junction unmatched. After 5'RACE with constant-segment primers, TCR alpha and TCR beta cDNA libraries carrying sample barcodes and UMIs were obtained. TCRdb reprocessed the 5' RACE reads via MiXCR and lists one record per CDR3 protein. The sample contains around 500,000 distinct CDR3 sequences, 15% to 20% of which appear only once. This clonotype has only a few counts. Its target is unknown. The receptor was isolated from an adult woman who had mild COVID-19 (a few samples of this study predate the infection). Cell type and time point are not known. The sample was PBMCs or a T cell subset sorted from them (not recorded which). This rearrangement joins TRBV12-3 or TRBV12-4 to TRBJ2-2, with TRBD2 matching over 10 bases. The CDR3 DNA sequence: TGTGCCAGCAGTTTATTCTCTAGCGGGGGAGGATCCGGGGAGCTGTTTTTT. This codes for CASSLFSSGGGSGELFF.